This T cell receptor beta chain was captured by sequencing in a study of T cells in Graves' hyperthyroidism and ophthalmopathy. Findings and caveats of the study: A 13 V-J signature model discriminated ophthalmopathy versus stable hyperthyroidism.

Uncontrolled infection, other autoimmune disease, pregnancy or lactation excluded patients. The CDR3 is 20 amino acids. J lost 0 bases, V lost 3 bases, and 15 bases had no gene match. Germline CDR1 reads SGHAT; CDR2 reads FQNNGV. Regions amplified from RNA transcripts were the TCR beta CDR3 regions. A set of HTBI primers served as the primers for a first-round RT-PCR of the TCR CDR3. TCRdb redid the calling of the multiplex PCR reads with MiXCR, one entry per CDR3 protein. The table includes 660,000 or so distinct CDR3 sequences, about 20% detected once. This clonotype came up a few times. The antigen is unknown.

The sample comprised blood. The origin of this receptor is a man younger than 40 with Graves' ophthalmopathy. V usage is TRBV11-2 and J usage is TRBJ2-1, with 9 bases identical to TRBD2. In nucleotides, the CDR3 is TGTGCCAGCAGCTTGGGATACCAGTTTGCGGGAGGGAGCTCCTACAATGAGCAGTTCTTC. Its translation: CASSLGYQFAGGSSYNEQFF.